Below are 14 T cell receptor beta chains sequenced from a single sample in a study of cytomegalovirus exposure and HLA in healthy donors. 13 Jbeta primers and 60 Vbeta primers were used for the PCR. TCRdb's table, derived via immunoSEQ multiplex PCR, lists solely in-frame clones and lacks some. The repertoire includes some 180,000 clones, about 80% of them detected once, and 13% to 15% sits in the top ten. The sequenced material came from PBMCs. The receptor source for this set is a woman in her twenties or thirties in good health and CMV-seropositive.

This chain connects TRBV25-1 to TRBJ2-2; weak D call: TRBD1 (5 bases). Germline CDR1 reads MGHDK; CDR2 reads SYGVNS. V was shortened by 4 bases and J by 3 bases, with 9 bases between the two germline ends. The CDR3 is 14 residues long. CDR3 nucleotides: TGTGCCAGCAGTGGCCTAGGGGACACCGGGGAGCTGTTTTTT. As protein: CASSGLGDTGELFF.

The chain couples TRBV15 to TRBJ1-3; D perhaps matches TRBD1 (5 bases). V lost 0 bases, J lost 2 bases, and 14 bases lay in between. Germline V gene data show CDR1 as LNHNV and CDR2 as YYDKDF (reference sequence). The CDR3 sequence is 17 residues long. CDR3 in amino acids: CATSRDRADSPGNTIYF. As DNA, the CDR3 is TGTGCCACCAGCAGAGATCGGGCCGACAGTCCTGGAAACACCATATATTTT.

CDR3 amino acids: CASSLGMQGAGTEAFF. CDR3 bases: TGCGCCAGCAGCTTGGGGATGCAGGGGGCTGGCACTGAAGCTTTCTTT. The chain joins TRBV5-1 to TRBJ1-1; TRBD1 matches 8 bases. This CDR3 region has 16 residues. Germline CDR1 and CDR2: SGHRS and YFSETQ. J gave up 4 bases and V 0 bases, and 8 bases lay outside the gene matches.

The chain carries TRBV14 and TRBJ2-1, with 7 bases identical to TRBD2. Germline CDR1 and CDR2: SGHDN and FVKESK. There are 14 residues in the CDR3. V gave up 0 bases and J gave up 10 bases; unmatched junction bases: 6. The CDR3 spells CASSQERESREQFF. CDR3 in DNA: TGTGCCAGCAGCCAAGAGCGGGAGTCTAGGGAGCAGTTCTTC. Supplemented by reference TRBV14 and TRBJ2-1, the full variable domain reads EAGVTQFPSHSVIEKGQTVTLRCDPISGHDNLYWYRRVMGKEIKFLLHFVKESKQDESGMPNNRFLAERTGGTYSTLKVQPAELEDSGVYFCASSQERESREQFFGPGTRLTVL.

V gene TRBV5-4 combines with J gene TRBJ1-2; no reliable D call. Germline V gene sequence: CDR1 SGHNT, CDR2 YYREEE (reference sequence). The CDR3 is made up of 13 amino acids. Trimming stripped 2 bases from V and 4 bases from J, with 9 bases between. The CDR3 DNA reads TGTGCCAGCAGCTTCGATGCGGGCTATGGCTACACCTTC. Translation: CASSFDAGYGYTF.

The chain recombines TRBV10-1 with TRBJ2-1; 8 bases align to TRBD2. The CDR3 totals 15 residues. The V gene end was trimmed by 3 bases and the J gene end by 4 bases; junction bases not matched to a gene: 5. Germline V gene data show CDR1 as WNHNN and CDR2 as SYGVQD (reference sequence). The CDR3 DNA reads TGCGCCAGCAGTGATAGGCGGGGGGATTACAATGAGCAGTTCTTC. As protein: CASSDRRGDYNEQFF.

The CDR3 sequence is CASSTYTGTGSTRNEQFF. The CDR3 nucleotides are TGTGCCAGCAGCACCTACACGGGGACAGGCAGTACCCGCAATGAGCAGTTCTTC. The chain carries TRBV13 and TRBJ2-1; TRBD1 aligns across 8 bases. This CDR3 is built from 18 residues. From germline, CDR1 is PRHDT and CDR2 FYEKMQ (reference sequence). Germline trimming cut 5 bases from V and 6 bases from J; bases unmatched to any gene: 18.

In this sample, this clone turned up once. The rearrangement uses TRBV7-2 and TRBJ2-3; 12 positions agree with TRBD2. Looked up from germline, CDR1 is SGHTA and CDR2 is FQGNSA. The V gene end was trimmed by 5 bases and the J gene end by 2 bases; junction bases not matched to a gene: 8. The CDR3 is 17 amino acids. Written as DNA, the CDR3 is TGTGCCAGCAGCCTATTAGGACTAGCGGGGTCCACAGATACGCAGTATTTT. Its translation: CASSLLGLAGSTDTQYF.

This clone was seen more than once but under ten times. This chain links TRBV30 with TRBJ1-2, with 7 bases fitting TRBD1. The V gene end was trimmed by 2 bases and the J gene end by 2 bases; junction bases not matched to a gene: 8. This CDR3 is 15 amino acids long. CDR1 and CDR2 (germline): GTSNPN, SVGIG (reference sequence). DNA of the CDR3: TGTGCCTGGAGTCACCCGCAGGGGGTCAACTATGGCTACACCTTC. Translated, it gives CAWSHPQGVNYGYTF.

The CDR3 loop reads CASSMEGSGEAFF. The CDR3 DNA sequence: TGTGCCAGTAGTATGGAGGGCAGCGGTGAAGCTTTCTTT. The J gene is TRBJ1-1, the V gene TRBV19; D unresolved. CDR1 and CDR2 from the germline V gene are LNHDA and SQIVND (reference sequence). The V end lost 3 bases, the J end lost 7 bases, and 12 bases lay between the germline ends. This CDR3 comprises 13 residues.

V gene TRBV19 combines with J gene TRBJ2-6, with TRBD1 matching over 9 bases. The CDR3 extends over 16 amino acids. The trim removed 7 bases at V and 2 bases at J, leaving 6 bases unmatched. Per germline, CDR1 LNHDA and CDR2 SQIVND (reference sequence). The DNA of the CDR3 is TGTGCCAGTATCCCCGGGACAGGGCCTGGGGCCAACGTCCTGACTTTC. Translation gives CASIPGTGPGANVLTF.

The chain is built from TRBV9 and TRBJ2-2; D unresolved. CDR1 SGDLS and CDR2 YYNGEE come from the germline V gene. The CDR3 is made up of 13 amino acids. V lost 3 bases to trimming and J lost 6 bases, with 9 bases between them. CDR3 in DNA: TGTGCCAGCAGCGCCCACAATCCCGGGGAGCTGTTTTTT. It is translated as CASSAHNPGELFF.

This chain joins TRBV4-1 and TRBJ2-5, with D hard to call. Germline values: CDR1 MGHRA, CDR2 YSYEKL. V was shortened by 1 base and J by 5 bases, with 17 bases between the two germline ends. This CDR3 contains 16 residues. CDR3 nucleotides: TGCGCCAGCAGCCAAGGCGTTAAGCAGGCCCAGGAGACCCAGTACTTC. It specifies CASSQGVKQAQETQYF.

The sample holds a few counts of this clone. The rearrangement links TRBV4-2 to TRBJ1-2, with TRBD1 identical over 11 bases. The CDR3 has 15 residues. V dropped 4 bases and J dropped 3; count of bases not matched to a gene: 4. Germline loops: CDR1 LGHNA, CDR2 YNFKEQ. CDR3 DNA: TGTGCCAGCAGCCCAGGGACAGGGGGGGACTATGGCTACACCTTC. Translating it yields CASSPGTGGDYGYTF.